Following are 9 T cell receptor beta chains from one sample sequenced in a study of T cell repertoires in cytomegalovirus infection. Their specific antigens are unknown. Each CDR3 protein gets one entry after TCRdb re-called the reads with MiXCR. The data contain 140,000 to 150,000 distinct CDR3 sequences, approximately 30% of them singletons. The starting material was CD8+ T cells from cultured PBMCs, obtained from culture after CMV antigen stimulation. All receptors come from a human donor in good health (CMV status not recorded). Some clones in this sample may be carry-over from other donors' samples.

V gene TRBV7-9 combines with J gene TRBJ2-7; weak D call: TRBD2 (7 bases). The length of the CDR3 is 17 residues. Germline CDR1 SEHNR, CDR2 FQNEAQ (reference sequence). V was trimmed by 0 bases and J by 6 bases, leaving 21 bases between them. CDR3 nucleotide sequence: TGTGCCAGCAGCTTAGCGAACCGTGGACAGCGGGGTCTCGAGCAGTACTTC. It yields the protein CASSLANRGQRGLEQYF.

This clonotype occurred many times. The V gene is TRBV7-9, the J gene TRBJ2-7, with a weak D call TRBD1 (6 bases). The CDR3 runs to 17 residues. Trimming removed 4 bases at V and 2 bases at J, with 21 bases between. Germline V CDR1 and CDR2: SEHNR, FQNEAQ (reference sequence). CDR3 in DNA: TGTGCCAGCAGCTACCCGTTGGACAGACCGACCCCCTACGAGCAGTACTTC. Protein product: CASSYPLDRPTPYEQYF.

The V and J genes are TRBV2 and TRBJ2-2; TRBD2 matches 8 bases. The CDR3 consists of 14 residues. The V segment lost 7 bases and the J segment 1 base; nucleotides outside the gene matches: 2. Germline V gives CDR1 SNHLY, CDR2 FYNNEI. The CDR3 sequence is CASKAGGNTGELFF. The DNA of the CDR3 is TGTGCCAGCAAGGCGGGGGGGAACACCGGGGAGCTGTTTTTT.

This clonotype turned up a few times. V usage is TRBV7-6 and J usage is TRBJ2-1; D is possibly TRBD1 or TRBD2 (5 bases each). CDR1 SGHVS and CDR2 FNYEAQ come from the germline V gene. Trimming took 0 bases from V and 8 from J, leaving 14 bases between them. This CDR3 is 15 amino acids long. This CDR3 reads CASSLARTGTDEQFF. CDR3 bases: TGTGCCAGCAGCTTAGCGAGGACCGGGACGGATGAGCAGTTCTTC.

The chain is built from TRBV9 and TRBJ2-5; 10 bases map to TRBD2. Losses at the gene ends were 1 base for V and 4 bases for J; bases not matched to a gene: 4. The germline gives CDR1 SGDLS, CDR2 YYNGEE. The CDR3 is 15 residues long. The DNA of the CDR3 is TGTGCCAGCAGCGTAAGCGGGGGGGCCCCAGAGACCCAGTACTTC. This gives the protein CASSVSGGAPETQYF.

Points on this clonotype: This may come from a read error, since a much larger clone is one base off. The chain is built from TRBV19 and TRBJ2-7; a weak D match, TRBD2 (5 bases). V lost 8 bases and J lost 12, with 23 bases in between. CDR1 is LNHDA, CDR2 SQIVND, per germline (reference sequence). This CDR3 contains 13 residues. The CDR3 bases are TGTGCCAGTTCAACCCCCGAGGGAACCAACTCGTACTTC. This translates into CASSTPEGTNSYF.

There are a few counts of this clonotype. The chain combines TRBV11-1 with TRBJ2-1; 8 positions agree with TRBD2. The germline CDR1 and CDR2 sequences are SGHAT and FQDESV (reference sequence). Trimming cost V 1 base and J 7 bases; bases outside gene matches: 9. The CDR3 loop spans 16 amino acids. CDR3 coding DNA: TGTGCCAGCAGCTTAGTCCGGGGGGGGGGGCTGAATGAGCAGTTCTTC. This gives the protein CASSLVRGGGLNEQFF.

This chain connects TRBV7-2 to TRBJ2-7; D ambiguous. Per germline, CDR1 SGHTA and CDR2 FQGNSA. Trimming cost V 4 bases and J 2 bases, with 18 bases left between them. The CDR3 totals 16 residues. The CDR3 DNA sequence: TGTGCCAGCAGCTCGATTATCAAGGGATTCCCCTACGAGCAGTACTTC. This encodes CASSSIIKGFPYEQYF.

Remarks on this clonotype: The junction shows a germline mismatch at one end, possibly a read error. The V call is TRBV6-1, the J call TRBJ2-7; TRBD2 aligns across 8 bases. The CDR3 sequence is 14 residues long. Germline assignment: CDR1 MNHNS and CDR2 SASEGT. As DNA, the CDR3 is TGTGCCAGCAGGGAAGAAGCCGGGGGGGGTGAGCAGTACTTC. Translation: CASREEAGGGEQYF.